This T cell receptor (beta chain) emerged from a study of TIL therapy for anti-PD-1-resistant metastatic lung cancer. On the study more broadly: Median tumor mutation burden was around 1.6 mutations per megabase. Study-wide results and limits: The cohort had more treatment-naive, never-smoker and oncogene-addicted patients than typical. TIL clonotype persistence in blood showed no apparent association with response.

The table lists this clone with a count of one. Antigen: not known. Stated time point: pre-treatment sample, taken before nivolumab and TIL therapy. V shed 8 bases and J 5 bases; nucleotides not matched to a gene: 6. Per the germline V gene, CDR1 is ENHRY and CDR2 is SYGVKD. The length of the CDR3 is 13 residues. This was the immunoSEQ v3 assay. Only in-frame clones appear in the TCRdb table, and some are missing; sequencing was by immunoSEQ multiplex PCR. The sample lists 40,000 to 55,000 clones, about 80% occurring once. This sample comprised blood, obtained at baseline. The sequence came from a woman aged 25-85 years with non-small cell lung cancer. This sequence joins TRBV10-3 and TRBJ2-5; the match to TRBD2 covers 9 bases. The DNA of the CDR3 is TGTGCCATCGTAGCGGGAGAAGGGGAGACCCAGTACTTC. It translates to CAIVAGEGETQYF.